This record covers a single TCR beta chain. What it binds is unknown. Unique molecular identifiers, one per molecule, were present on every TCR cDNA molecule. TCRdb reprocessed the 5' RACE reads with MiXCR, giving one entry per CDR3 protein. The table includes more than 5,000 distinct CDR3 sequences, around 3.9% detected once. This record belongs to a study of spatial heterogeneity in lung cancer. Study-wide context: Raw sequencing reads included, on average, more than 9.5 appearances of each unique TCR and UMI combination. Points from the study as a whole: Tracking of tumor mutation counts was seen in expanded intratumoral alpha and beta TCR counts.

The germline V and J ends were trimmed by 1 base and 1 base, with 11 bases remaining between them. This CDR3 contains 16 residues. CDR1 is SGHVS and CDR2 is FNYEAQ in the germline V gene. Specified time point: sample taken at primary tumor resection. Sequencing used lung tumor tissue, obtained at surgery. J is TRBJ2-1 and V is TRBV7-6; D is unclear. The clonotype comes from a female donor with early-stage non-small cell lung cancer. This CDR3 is CASSLDSSRSYNEQFF. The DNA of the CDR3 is TGTGCCAGCAGCTTAGACTCCTCACGATCCTACAATGAGCAGTTCTTC.